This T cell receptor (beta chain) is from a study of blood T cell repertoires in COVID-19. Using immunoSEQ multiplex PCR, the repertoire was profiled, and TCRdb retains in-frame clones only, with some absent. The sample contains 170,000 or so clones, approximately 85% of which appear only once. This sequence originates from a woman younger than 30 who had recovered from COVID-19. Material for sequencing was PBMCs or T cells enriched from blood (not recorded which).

CDR3 nucleotide sequence: TGTGCCAGCAGCTTAGACGGGAGAGGAACAGATACGCAGTATTTT. Encoded protein: CASSLDGRGTDTQYF. The J gene is TRBJ2-3, the V gene TRBV7-2, with a weak D call TRBD2 (6 bases). CDR3 length: 15 residues. Per germline, CDR1 SGHTA and CDR2 FQGNSA. The ends were cut back, 1 base at V and 3 bases at J, with 11 bases in the middle.